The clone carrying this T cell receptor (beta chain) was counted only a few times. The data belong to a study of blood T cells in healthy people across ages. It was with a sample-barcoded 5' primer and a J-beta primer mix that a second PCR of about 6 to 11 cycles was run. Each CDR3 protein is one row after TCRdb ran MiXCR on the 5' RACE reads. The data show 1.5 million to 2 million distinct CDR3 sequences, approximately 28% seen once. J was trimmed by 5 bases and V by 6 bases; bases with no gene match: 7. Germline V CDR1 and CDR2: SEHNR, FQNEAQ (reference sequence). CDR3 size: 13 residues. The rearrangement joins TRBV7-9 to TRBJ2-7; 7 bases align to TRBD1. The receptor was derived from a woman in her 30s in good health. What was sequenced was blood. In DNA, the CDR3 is TGTGCCAGCAGGGGTGGTGGGACAGACGAGCAGTACTTC. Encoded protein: CASRGGGTDEQYF.